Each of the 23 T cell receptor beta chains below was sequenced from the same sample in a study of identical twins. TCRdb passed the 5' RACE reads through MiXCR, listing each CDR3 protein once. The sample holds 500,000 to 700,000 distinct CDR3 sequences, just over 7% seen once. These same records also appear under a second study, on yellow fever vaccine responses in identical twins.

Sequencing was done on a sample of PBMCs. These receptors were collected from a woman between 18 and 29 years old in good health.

CDR3 in amino acids: CASSSVETGELFF. CDR3 in DNA: TGTGCCAGCAGTTCCGTGGAAACCGGGGAGCTGTTTTTT. This rearrangement joins TRBV28 to TRBJ2-2; D gene unclear. Germline-derived CDR1 and CDR2 are MDHEN and SYDVKM. The CDR3 length is 13 residues. Trimming left V 4 bases short and J 5 bases short, with 8 bases between.

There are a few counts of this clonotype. For the CDR3, the DNA is TGTGCCAGCAGTCCATACACGGGACAGGCGAACACCGGGGAGCTGTTTTTT. Protein: CASSPYTGQANTGELFF. This chain links TRBV28 with TRBJ2-2; 8 bases fit TRBD1. Germline lookup yields CDR1 MDHEN and CDR2 SYDVKM. CDR3 length: 17 amino acids. With V trimmed by 5 bases and J by 0 bases, 8 bases remained unmatched.

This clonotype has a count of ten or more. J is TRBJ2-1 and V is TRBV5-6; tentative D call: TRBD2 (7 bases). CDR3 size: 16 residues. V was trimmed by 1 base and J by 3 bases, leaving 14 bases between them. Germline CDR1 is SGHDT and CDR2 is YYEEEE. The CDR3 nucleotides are TGTGCCAGCAGCTTGTTCGGGGGGCCTTACTACAATGAGCAGTTCTTC. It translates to CASSLFGGPYYNEQFF.

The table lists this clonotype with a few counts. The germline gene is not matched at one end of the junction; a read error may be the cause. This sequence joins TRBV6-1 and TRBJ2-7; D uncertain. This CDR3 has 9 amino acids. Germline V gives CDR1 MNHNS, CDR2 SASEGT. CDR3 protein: CASKIAGPF. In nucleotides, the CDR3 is TGTGCCAGCAAAATAGCCGGACCCTTC.

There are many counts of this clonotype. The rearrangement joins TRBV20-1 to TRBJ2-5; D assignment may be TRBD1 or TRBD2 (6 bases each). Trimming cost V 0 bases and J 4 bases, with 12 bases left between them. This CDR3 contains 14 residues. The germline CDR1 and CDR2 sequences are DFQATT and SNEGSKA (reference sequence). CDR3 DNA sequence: TGCAGTGCTAGAGACGGGGGCCTTGCAGAGACCCAGTACTTC. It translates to CSARDGGLAETQYF.

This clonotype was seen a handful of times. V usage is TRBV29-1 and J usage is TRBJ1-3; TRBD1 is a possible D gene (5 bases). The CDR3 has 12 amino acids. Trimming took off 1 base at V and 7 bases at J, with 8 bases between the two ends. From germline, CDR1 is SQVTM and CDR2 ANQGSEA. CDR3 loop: CSVEGQQNTIYF. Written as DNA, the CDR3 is TGCAGCGTTGAAGGACAGCAGAACACCATATATTTT.

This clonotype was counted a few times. The CDR3 spells CAISGTTYEQYF. For the CDR3, the DNA is TGTGCCATCAGTGGGACTACCTACGAGCAGTACTTC. V usage is TRBV10-3 and J usage is TRBJ2-7; D is perhaps TRBD2 (6 bases). V was shortened by 4 bases and J by 2 bases, with 6 bases between the two germline ends. CDR1 is ENHRY, CDR2 SYGVKD, per germline. The CDR3 extends over 12 amino acids.

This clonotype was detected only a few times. CDR3 nucleotides: TGTGCCAGCAGCGTCAGCTTAGCTAACTATGGCTACACCTTC. Translation gives CASSVSLANYGYTF. This chain joins TRBV9 and TRBJ1-2; D unclear. The CDR3 consists of 14 residues. The V end lost 2 bases, the J end lost 0 bases, and 8 bases lay between the germline ends. The germline V gene encodes CDR1 SGDLS and CDR2 YYNGEE.

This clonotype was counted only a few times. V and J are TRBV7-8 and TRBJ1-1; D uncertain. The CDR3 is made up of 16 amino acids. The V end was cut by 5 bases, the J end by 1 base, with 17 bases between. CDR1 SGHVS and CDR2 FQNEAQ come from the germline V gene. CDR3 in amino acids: CASSQRIGPWNTEAFF. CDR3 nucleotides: TGTGCCAGCAGCCAGCGGATCGGGCCCTGGAACACTGAAGCTTTCTTT.

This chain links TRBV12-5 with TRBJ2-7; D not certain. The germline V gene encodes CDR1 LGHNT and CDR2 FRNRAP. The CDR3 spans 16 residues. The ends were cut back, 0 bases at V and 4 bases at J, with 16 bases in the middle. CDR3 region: CASGLVPGPRLYEQYF. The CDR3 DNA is TGTGCTAGTGGTTTGGTCCCCGGGCCCAGGTTATACGAGCAGTACTTC.

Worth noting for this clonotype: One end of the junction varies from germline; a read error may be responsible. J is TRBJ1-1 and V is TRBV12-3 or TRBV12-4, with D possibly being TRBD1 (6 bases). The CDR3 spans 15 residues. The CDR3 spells CVSSSPPQGNTEAFF. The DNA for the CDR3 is TGTGTCAGCAGTTCCCCGCCACAGGGGAACACTGAAGCTTTCTTT.

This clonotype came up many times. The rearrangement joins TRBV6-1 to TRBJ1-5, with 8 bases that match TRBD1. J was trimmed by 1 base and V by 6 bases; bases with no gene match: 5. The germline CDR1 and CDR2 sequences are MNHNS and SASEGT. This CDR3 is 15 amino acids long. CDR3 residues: CASSGTGSSNQPQHF. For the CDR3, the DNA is TGTGCCAGCAGCGGGACAGGCTCCAGCAATCAGCCCCAGCATTTT.

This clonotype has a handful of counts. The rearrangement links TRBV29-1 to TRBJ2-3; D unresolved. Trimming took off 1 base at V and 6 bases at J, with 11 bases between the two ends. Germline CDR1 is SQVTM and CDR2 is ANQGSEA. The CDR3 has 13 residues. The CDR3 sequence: CSVEAALGDTQYF. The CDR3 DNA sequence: TGCAGCGTTGAAGCGGCTTTGGGGGATACGCAGTATTTT.

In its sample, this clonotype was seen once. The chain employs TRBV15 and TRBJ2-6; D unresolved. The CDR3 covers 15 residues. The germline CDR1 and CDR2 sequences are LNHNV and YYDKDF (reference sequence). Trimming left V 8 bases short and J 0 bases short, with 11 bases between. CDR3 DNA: TGTGCCACCCTCGACGCCGCCTCTGGGGCCAACGTCCTGACTTTC. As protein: CATLDAASGANVLTF.

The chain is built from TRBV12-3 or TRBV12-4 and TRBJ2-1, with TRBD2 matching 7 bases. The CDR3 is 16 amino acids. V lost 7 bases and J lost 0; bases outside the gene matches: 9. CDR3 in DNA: TGTGCCAGCATACCAAGGCGGGAGTCCTCCTACAATGAGCAGTTCTTC. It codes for CASIPRRESSYNEQFF.

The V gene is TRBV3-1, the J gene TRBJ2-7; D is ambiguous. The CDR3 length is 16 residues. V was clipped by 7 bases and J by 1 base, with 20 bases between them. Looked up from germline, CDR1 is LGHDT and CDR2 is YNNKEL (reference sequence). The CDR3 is CASTPRTGVGSYEQYF. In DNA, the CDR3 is TGTGCCAGCACCCCGCGGACCGGCGTAGGGTCCTACGAGCAGTACTTC.

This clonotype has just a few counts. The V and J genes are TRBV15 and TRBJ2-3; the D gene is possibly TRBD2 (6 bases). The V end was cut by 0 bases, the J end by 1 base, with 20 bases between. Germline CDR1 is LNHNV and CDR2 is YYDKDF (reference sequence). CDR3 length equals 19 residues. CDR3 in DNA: TGTGCCACCAGCAGAGAACCCCCCCTCACTAGCAGGGGCACAGATACGCAGTATTTT. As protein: CATSREPPLTSRGTDTQYF.

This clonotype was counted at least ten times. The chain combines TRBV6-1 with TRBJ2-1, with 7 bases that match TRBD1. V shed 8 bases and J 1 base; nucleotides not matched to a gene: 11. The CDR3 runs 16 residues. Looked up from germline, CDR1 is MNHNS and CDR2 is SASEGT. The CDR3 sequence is CASSKAPGQSYNEQFF. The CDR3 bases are TGTGCCAGCTCAAAGGCACCGGGACAGTCCTACAATGAGCAGTTCTTC.

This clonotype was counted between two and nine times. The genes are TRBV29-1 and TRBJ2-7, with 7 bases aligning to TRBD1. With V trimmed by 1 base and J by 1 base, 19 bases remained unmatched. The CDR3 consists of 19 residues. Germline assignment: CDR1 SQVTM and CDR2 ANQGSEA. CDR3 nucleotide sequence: TGCAGCGTTGAAGGGACAAGCAAGGTCAACAGGGGAAGTTCCTACGAGCAGTACTTC. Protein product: CSVEGTSKVNRGSSYEQYF.

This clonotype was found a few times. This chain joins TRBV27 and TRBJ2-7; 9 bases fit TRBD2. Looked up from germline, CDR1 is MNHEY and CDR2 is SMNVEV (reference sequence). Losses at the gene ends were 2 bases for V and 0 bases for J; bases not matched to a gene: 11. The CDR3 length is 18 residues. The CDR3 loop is CASSLRPPSGVSSYEQYV. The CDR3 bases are TGTGCCAGCAGTTTACGACCCCCTAGCGGGGTTAGCTCCTACGAGCAGTACGTC.

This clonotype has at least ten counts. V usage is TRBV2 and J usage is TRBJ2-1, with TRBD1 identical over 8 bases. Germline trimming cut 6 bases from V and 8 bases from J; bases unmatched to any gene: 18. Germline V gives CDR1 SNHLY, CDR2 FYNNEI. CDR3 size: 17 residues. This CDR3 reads CASRAGQGWVGHDEQFF. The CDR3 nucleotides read TGTGCCAGCAGGGCCGGACAGGGTTGGGTCGGACACGATGAGCAGTTCTTC.

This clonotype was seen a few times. The chain's CDR3 is CASSPLDYPNTGELFF. CDR3 nucleotide sequence: TGTGCCAGCAGCCCCCTGGACTACCCGAACACCGGGGAGCTGTTTTTT. This chain joins TRBV7-6 and TRBJ2-2, with D possibly matching TRBD2 (6 bases). CDR1 and CDR2 from the germline V gene are SGHVS and FNYEAQ. The CDR3 has 16 amino acids. Trimming removed 5 bases from V and 0 bases from J, with 13 bases in between. Using reference TRBV7-6 and TRBJ2-2 for the parts outside the CDR3, the full variable domain is GAGVSQSPRYKVTKRGQDVALRCDPISGHVSLYWYRQALGQGPEFLTYFNYEAQQDKSGLPNDRFSAERPEGSISTLTIQRTEQRDSAMYRCASSPLDYPNTGELFFGEGSRLTVL.

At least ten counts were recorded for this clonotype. The CDR3: CASNEGRIPPTNEKLFF. The CDR3 bases are TGCGCCAGCAACGAGGGGCGGATTCCGCCAACTAATGAAAAACTGTTTTTT. The V and J genes are TRBV4-1 and TRBJ1-4; perhaps TRBD1 as D (5 bases). The V end was cut by 7 bases, the J end by 0 bases, with 18 bases between. Germline assignment: CDR1 MGHRA and CDR2 YSYEKL. This CDR3 is 17 amino acids long.